The TCR beta chain described here comes from a study of T cells in Graves' hyperthyroidism and ophthalmopathy. Study details: Peripheral blood draws took place at initial diagnosis, ahead of any treatment. Broader study findings: Most thyroid-expanded clonotypes above 0.001 were also found in blood.

The CDR3 consists of 16 residues. Per germline, CDR1 LGHDT and CDR2 YNNKEL (reference sequence). The V gene lost 8 bases and the J gene lost 1 base, with 15 bases spanning the gap. What was amplified from RNA transcripts were TCR beta CDR3 regions. TCR CDR3 underwent first-round RT-PCR with the HTBI primer set. TCRdb re-called the multiplex PCR reads through MiXCR, storing one row per CDR3 protein. The sample holds about 270,000 distinct CDR3 sequences, 20% to 25% seen once. Points on this clonotype: Its specificity is unknown.

The chain employs TRBV3-1 and TRBJ1-6; perhaps TRBD1 as D (5 bases). The TCR sequence derives from a man in his thirties or forties with Graves' ophthalmopathy. The sample consisted of blood. As DNA, the CDR3 is TGTGCCAGCCGTGGGGGGGGGAGATCCTATAATTCACCCCTCCACTTT. Its translation is CASRGGGRSYNSPLHF.